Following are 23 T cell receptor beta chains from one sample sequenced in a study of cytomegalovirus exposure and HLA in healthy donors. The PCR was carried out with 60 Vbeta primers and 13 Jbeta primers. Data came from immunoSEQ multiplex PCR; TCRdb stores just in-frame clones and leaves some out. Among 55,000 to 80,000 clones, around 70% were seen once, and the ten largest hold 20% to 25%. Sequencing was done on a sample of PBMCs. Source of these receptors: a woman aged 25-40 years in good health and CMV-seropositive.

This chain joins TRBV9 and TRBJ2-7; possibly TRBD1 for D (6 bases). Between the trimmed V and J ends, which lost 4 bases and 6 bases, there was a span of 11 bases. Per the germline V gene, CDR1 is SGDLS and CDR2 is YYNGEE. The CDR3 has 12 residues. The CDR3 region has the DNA TGTGCCAGCAGCCCCCAGGGGCGCGAGCAGTACTTC. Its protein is CASSPQGREQYF.

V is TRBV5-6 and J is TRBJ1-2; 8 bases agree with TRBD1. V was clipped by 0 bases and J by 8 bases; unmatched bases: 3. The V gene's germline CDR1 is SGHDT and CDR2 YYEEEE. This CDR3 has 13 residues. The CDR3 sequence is CASSLEAGGGYTF. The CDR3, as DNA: TGTGCCAGCAGCTTGGAGGCAGGGGGCGGCTACACCTTC.

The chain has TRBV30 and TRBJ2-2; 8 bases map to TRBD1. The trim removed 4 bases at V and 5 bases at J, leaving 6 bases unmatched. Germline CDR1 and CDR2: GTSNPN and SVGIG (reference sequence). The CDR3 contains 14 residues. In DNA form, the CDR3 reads TGTGCCTGGACGGGCAGGGGGCGAACCGGGGAGCTGTTTTTT. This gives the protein CAWTGRGRTGELFF.

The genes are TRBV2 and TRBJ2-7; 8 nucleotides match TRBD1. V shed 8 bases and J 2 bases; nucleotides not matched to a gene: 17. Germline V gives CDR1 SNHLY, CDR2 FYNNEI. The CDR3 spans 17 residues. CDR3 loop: CASAERWTGRLTYEQYF. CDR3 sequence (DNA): TGTGCCAGCGCCGAAAGGTGGACAGGGCGACTTACCTACGAGCAGTACTTC.

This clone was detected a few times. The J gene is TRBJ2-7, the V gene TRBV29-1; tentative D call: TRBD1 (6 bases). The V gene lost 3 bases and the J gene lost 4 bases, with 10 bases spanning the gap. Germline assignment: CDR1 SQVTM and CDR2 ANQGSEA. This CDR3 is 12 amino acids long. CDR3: CSVEWQGYEQYF. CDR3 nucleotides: TGCAGCGTTGAGTGGCAGGGGTACGAGCAGTACTTC.

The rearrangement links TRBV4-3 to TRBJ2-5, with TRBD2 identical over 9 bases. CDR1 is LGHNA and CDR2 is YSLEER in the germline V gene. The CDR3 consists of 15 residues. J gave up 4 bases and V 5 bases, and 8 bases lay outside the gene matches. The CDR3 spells CASSYQAGGRETQYF. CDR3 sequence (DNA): TGCGCCAGCAGCTATCAGGCGGGGGGGAGAGAGACCCAGTACTTC.

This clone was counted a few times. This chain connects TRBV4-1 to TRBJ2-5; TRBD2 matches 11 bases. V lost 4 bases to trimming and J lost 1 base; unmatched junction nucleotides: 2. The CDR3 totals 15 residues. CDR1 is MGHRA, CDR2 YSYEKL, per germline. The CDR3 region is CASSLAGGIQETQYF. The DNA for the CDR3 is TGCGCCAGCAGCCTAGCGGGAGGGATCCAAGAGACCCAGTACTTC.

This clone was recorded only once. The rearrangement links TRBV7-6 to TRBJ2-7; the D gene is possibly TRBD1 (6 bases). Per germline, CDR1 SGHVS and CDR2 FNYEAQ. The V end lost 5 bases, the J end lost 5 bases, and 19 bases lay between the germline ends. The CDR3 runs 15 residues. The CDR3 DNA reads TGTGCCAGCAGCCCCTACCTACAGGGAGCGAACGAGCAGTACTTC. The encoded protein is CASSPYLQGANEQYF.

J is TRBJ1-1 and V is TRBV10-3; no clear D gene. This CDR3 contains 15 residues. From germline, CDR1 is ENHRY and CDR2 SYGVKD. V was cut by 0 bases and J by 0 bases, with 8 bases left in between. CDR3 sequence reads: CAISESAQMNTEAFF. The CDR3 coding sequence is TGTGCCATCAGTGAGTCGGCTCAAATGAACACTGAAGCTTTCTTT.

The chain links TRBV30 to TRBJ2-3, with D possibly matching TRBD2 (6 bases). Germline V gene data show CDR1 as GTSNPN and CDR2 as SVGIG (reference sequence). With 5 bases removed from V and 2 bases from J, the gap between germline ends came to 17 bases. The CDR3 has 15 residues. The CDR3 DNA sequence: TGTGCCTGGGCCCGCGGGACTTACGACACAGATACGCAGTATTTT. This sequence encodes CAWARGTYDTDTQYF.

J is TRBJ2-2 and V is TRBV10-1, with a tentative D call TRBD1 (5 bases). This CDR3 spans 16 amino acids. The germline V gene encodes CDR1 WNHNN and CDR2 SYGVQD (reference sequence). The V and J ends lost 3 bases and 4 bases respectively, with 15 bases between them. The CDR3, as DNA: TGCGCCAGCAGTGACCCCAGGGTCTGGGGCACCGGGGAGCTGTTTTTT. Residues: CASSDPRVWGTGELFF.

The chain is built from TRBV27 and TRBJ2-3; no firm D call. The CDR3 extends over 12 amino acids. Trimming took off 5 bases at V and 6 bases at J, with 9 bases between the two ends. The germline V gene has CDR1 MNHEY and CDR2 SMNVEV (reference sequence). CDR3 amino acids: CASSPQADTQYF. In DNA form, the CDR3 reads TGTGCCAGCAGTCCCCAGGCCGATACGCAGTATTTT.

The CDR3 here is CASTDDSNVYGYTF. Here the CDR3 DNA reads TGTGCCAGCACCGACGACAGCAATGTTTATGGCTACACCTTC. V is TRBV21-1 and J is TRBJ1-2; TRBD1, the table's D call, was not compared with the DNA. TRBV21-1 is labeled a pseudogene. CDR3 size: 14 residues.

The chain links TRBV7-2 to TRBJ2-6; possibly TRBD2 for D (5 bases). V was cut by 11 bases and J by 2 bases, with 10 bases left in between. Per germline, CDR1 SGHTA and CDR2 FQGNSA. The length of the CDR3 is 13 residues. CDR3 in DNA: TGTGCCTATGGGCGGGCTGGGGCCAACGTCCTGACTTTC. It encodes CAYGRAGANVLTF.

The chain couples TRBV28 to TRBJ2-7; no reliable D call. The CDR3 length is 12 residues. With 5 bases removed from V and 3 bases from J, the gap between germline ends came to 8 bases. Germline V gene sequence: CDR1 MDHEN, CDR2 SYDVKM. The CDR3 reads CASSLNSYEQYF. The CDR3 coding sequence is TGTGCCAGCAGTCTGAACAGCTACGAGCAGTACTTC.

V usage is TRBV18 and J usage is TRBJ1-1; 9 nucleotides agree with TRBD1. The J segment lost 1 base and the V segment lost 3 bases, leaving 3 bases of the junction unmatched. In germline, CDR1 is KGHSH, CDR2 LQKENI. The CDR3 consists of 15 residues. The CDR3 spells CASSPTGQGNTEAFF. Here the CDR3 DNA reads TGTGCCAGCTCACCGACGGGACAGGGGAACACTGAAGCTTTCTTT.

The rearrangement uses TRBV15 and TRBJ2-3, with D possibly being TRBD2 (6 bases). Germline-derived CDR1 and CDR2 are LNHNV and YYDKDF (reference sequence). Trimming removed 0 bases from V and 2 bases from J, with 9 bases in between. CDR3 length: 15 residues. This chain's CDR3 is CATSRDPGATDTQYF. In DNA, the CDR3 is TGTGCCACCAGCAGAGATCCGGGAGCCACAGATACGCAGTATTTT.

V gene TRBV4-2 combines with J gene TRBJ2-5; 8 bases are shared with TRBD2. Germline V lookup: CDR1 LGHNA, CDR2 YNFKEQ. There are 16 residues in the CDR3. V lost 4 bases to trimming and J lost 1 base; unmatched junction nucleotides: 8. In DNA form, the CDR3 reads TGTGCCAGCAGCCCTCCGGCTAGCGGGTCCCAAGAGACCCAGTACTTC. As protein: CASSPPASGSQETQYF.

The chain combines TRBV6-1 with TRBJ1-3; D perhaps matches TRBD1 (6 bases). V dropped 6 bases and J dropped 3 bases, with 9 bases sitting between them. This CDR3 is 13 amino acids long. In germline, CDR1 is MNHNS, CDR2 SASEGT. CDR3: CASSATGGNTIYF. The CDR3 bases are TGTGCCAGCAGCGCGACAGGTGGAAACACCATATATTTT.

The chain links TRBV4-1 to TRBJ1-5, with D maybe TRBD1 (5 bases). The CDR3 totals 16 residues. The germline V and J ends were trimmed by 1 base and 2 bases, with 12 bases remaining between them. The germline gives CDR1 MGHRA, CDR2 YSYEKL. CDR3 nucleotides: TGCGCCAGCAGCCAAGTGGGCAGGGATCGCAATCAGCCCCAGCATTTT. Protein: CASSQVGRDRNQPQHF.

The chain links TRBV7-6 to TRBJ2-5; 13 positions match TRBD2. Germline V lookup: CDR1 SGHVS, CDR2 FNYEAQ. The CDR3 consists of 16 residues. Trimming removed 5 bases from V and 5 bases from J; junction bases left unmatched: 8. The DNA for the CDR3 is TGTGCCAGCAGCATGGGACTAGCGGGATCATGGGAGACCCAGTACTTC. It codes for CASSMGLAGSWETQYF.

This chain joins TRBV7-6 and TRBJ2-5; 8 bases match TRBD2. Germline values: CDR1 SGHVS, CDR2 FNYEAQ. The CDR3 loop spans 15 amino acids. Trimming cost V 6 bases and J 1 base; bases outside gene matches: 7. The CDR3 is CASSSLAGFQETQYF. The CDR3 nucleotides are TGTGCCAGCAGTTCTCTAGCGGGTTTCCAAGAGACCCAGTACTTC.

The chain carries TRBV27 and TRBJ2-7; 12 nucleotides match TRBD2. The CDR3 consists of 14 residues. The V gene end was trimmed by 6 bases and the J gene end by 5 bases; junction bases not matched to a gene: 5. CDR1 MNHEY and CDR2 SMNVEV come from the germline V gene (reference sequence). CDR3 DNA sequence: TGTGCCAGCAGCCTAGCGGGAGGGCCCCACGAGCAGTACTTC. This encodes CASSLAGGPHEQYF.